This TCR beta chain was recorded in a study of blood T cell repertoires in COVID-19. Study-wide background: Spain, Italy and the United States supplied samples that represented acute and convalescent COVID-19. From T cells, B-cell-depleted T cells, or PBMCs came the material, which was cDNA or gDNA.

The CDR3 loop spans 15 amino acids. CDR1 and CDR2 from the germline V gene are MDHEN and SYDVKM. The V and J ends lost 4 bases and 7 bases, in that order; junction bases with no gene match: 7. Here immunoSEQ multiplex PCR was the method, and the copy in TCRdb shows in-frame clones only, minus some. The table records around 250,000 clones, 80% to 90% of them present only once. Participants, roughly 18 to 89 years old, spanned under 30 US areas. Exposed enrollees encountered a COVID-19 case at some point within 2 weeks before study entry. The V call is TRBV28, the J call TRBJ1-4; 9 bases are shared with TRBD1. The source of this sequence is a woman aged 40 to 50 who had been exposed to COVID-19. Sequenced: PBMCs or T cells enriched from blood (not recorded which). The CDR3 DNA sequence: TGTGCCAGCAGTTCACAGGGGGCTGAGGGTGAAAAACTGTTTTTT. It is translated as CASSSQGAEGEKLFF.